This is a list of T cell receptor beta chains from one sample in a study of T cell changes during pregnancy in multiple sclerosis. Data came from immunoSEQ multiplex PCR; TCRdb stores just in-frame clones and leaves some out. The sample lists 35,000 to 50,000 clones, approximately 90% occurring once. The sequencing sample was made of PBMCs (not recorded whether the cells were cultured). Source of these receptors: a female donor with multiple sclerosis, enrolled in a pregnancy study. CDR3s include the opening cysteine and the closing phenylalanine or tryptophan. Fields, in order: J gene, V gene, D gene, clone size, CDR3 DNA, CDR3 protein. D genes are given only for firm matches. A row's size may be missing; if present it is once, few, many or a size class.

J: TRBJ2-7
V: TRBV28
D: NA
size: NA
DNA: TGTGCCAGCCAACAGGAATCCTACGAGCAGTACTTC
CDR3: CASQQESYEQYF

J: TRBJ2-1
V: TRBV28
D: TRBD2
size: NA
DNA: TGTGCCAGCAGTGGGAAAGCGGGAGGCGATTACAATGAGCAGTTCTTC
CDR3: CASSGKAGGDYNEQFF

J: TRBJ1-2
V: TRBV10-3
D: NA
size: NA
DNA: TGTGCCATCACCTCAACTCAAGGGGACTATGGCTACACCTTC
CDR3: CAITSTQGDYGYTF

J: TRBJ2-1
V: TRBV7-3
D: TRBD2
size: NA
DNA: TGTGCCAGCAGCTTACTGATGGGAAGGACTAGCGGCTACAATGAGCAGTTCTTC
CDR3: CASSLLMGRTSGYNEQFF

J: TRBJ1-2
V: TRBV10-3
D: NA
size: NA
DNA: TGTGCCATCCGGACAGCGGGCTATGGCTACACCTTC
CDR3: CAIRTAGYGYTF

J: TRBJ1-1
V: TRBV30
D: NA
size: NA
DNA: TGTGCCTGGGTTCCCCAGGGCCGAGGGAACACTGAAGCTTTCTTT
CDR3: CAWVPQGRGNTEAFF

J: TRBJ2-6
V: TRBV30
D: NA
size: NA
DNA: TGTGCCGGGGACTCGCCCTCTGGGGCCAACGTCCTGACTTTC
CDR3: CAGDSPSGANVLTF

J: TRBJ1-2
V: TRBV19
D: NA
size: NA
DNA: TGTGCCAGTAGTACGACAGGAGACGGTGGCTACACCTTC
CDR3: CASSTTGDGGYTF

J: TRBJ1-5
V: TRBV2
D: NA
size: NA
DNA: TGTGCCAGCAGTGAAGTCCGGTTGCTTAGCAATCAGCCCCAGCATTTT
CDR3: CASSEVRLLSNQPQHF

J: TRBJ1-2
V: TRBV19
D: NA
size: NA
DNA: TGTGCCAGTAGTGGTTTCTCGACAAATCGAAAGAACTATGGCTACACCTTC
CDR3: CASSGFSTNRKNYGYTF

J: TRBJ2-1
V: TRBV18
D: NA
size: NA
DNA: TGTGCCAGCTCACCAGCGGACAGAGACAATGAGCAGTTCTTC
CDR3: CASSPADRDNEQFF

J: TRBJ1-1
V: TRBV19
D: NA
size: NA
DNA: TGTGCCAGTAGCAGGGCTCAGACACCGATGAACACTGAAGCTTTCTTT
CDR3: CASSRAQTPMNTEAFF

J: TRBJ1-3
V: TRBV7-6
D: NA
size: once
DNA: TGTGCCAGCAGCGCTAATCCCGGGAACTCTGGAAACACCATATATTTT
CDR3: CASSANPGNSGNTIYF

J: TRBJ2-3
V: TRBV2
D: NA
size: NA
DNA: TGTGCCAGCAGCCGCTTTAGCACAGATACGCAGTATTTT
CDR3: CASSRFSTDTQYF

J: TRBJ2-3
V: TRBV9
D: NA
size: NA
DNA: TGTGCCAGCAGCGTAGGGACGGGAGCGACGACAGATACGCAGTATTTT
CDR3: CASSVGTGATTDTQYF

J: TRBJ2-3
V: TRBV28
D: TRBD2
size: NA
DNA: TGTGCCAGCAACGCCCTAGCGGGAGGGACAGATACGCAGTATTTT
CDR3: CASNALAGGTDTQYF

J: TRBJ2-7
V: TRBV6-1
D: NA
size: NA
DNA: TGTGCCAGCAGTGAAGCGCGGGGTTACCCCTACGAGCAGTACTTC
CDR3: CASSEARGYPYEQYF

J: TRBJ2-3
V: TRBV4-2
D: NA
size: NA
DNA: TGTGCCAGCAGCCAAGAGGTCCCCACAGATACGCAGTATTTT
CDR3: CASSQEVPTDTQYF

J: TRBJ2-6
V: TRBV28
D: NA
size: NA
DNA: TGTGCCTCCCACTTGAGCTCTGGGGCCAACGTCCTGACTTTC
CDR3: CASHLSSGANVLTF

J: TRBJ2-7
V: TRBV6-5
D: NA
size: NA
DNA: TGTGCCAGCAGTTACGGGCATTCTTCCTACGAGCAGTACTTC
CDR3: CASSYGHSSYEQYF

J: TRBJ2-1
V: TRBV4-3
D: TRBD2
size: NA
DNA: TGCGCCAGCAGCCAAGAGGCGGGAGGATGGAACAATGAGCAGTTCTTC
CDR3: CASSQEAGGWNNEQFF

J: TRBJ2-1
V: TRBV11-2
D: NA
size: NA
DNA: TGTGCCAGCAGCCTGGGCTCGAGAGGTTCCGCCCTGGATGAGCAGTTCTTC
CDR3: CASSLGSRGSALDEQFF